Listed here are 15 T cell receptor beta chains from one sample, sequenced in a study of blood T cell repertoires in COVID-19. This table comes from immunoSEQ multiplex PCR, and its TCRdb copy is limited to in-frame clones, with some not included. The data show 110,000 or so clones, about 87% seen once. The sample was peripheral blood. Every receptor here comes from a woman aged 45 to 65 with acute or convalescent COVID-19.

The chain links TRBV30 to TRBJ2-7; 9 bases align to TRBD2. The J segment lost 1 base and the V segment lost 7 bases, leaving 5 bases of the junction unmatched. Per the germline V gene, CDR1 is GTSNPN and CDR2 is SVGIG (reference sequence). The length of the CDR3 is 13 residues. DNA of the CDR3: TGTGCCTTTAGCGGGGGCCTATCCTACGAGCAGTACTTC. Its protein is CAFSGGLSYEQYF.

CDR3 DNA sequence: TGTGCCAGCAGTTACGGGACAGGGAGAACTAACTATGGCTACACCTTC. The encoded protein is CASSYGTGRTNYGYTF. This chain uses TRBV6-2 or TRBV6-3 with TRBJ1-2; 9 bases fit TRBD1. CDR1 and CDR2 (germline): MNHEY, SVGEGT. There are 16 residues in the CDR3. V shed 2 bases, J shed 0 bases, and the junction held 4 bases outside the gene matches.

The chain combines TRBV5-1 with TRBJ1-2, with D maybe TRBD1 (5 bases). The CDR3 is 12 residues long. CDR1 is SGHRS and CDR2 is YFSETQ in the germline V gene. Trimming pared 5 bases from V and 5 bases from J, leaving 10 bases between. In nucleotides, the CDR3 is TGCGCCAGCAGGTCGACAGTTTATGGCTACACCTTC. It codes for CASRSTVYGYTF.

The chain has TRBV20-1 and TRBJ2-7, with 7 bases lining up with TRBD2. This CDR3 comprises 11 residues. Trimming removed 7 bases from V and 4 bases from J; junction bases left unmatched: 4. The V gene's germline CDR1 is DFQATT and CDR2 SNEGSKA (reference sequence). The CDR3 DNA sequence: TGCAGTGGGGGGGGTATTTACGAGCAGTACTTC. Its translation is CSGGGIYEQYF.

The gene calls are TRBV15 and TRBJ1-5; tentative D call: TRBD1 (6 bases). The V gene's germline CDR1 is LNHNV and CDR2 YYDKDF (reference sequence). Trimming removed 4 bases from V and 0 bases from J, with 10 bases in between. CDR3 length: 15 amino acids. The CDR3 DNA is TGTGCCACCAGCATCGGACAGACTAGCAATCAGCCCCAGCATTTT. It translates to CATSIGQTSNQPQHF.

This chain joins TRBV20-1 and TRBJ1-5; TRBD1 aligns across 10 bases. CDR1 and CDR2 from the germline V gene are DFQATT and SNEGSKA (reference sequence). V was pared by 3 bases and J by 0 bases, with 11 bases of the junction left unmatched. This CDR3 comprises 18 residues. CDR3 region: CSASSIGQGGSSNQPQHF. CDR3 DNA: TGCAGTGCTAGTAGTATAGGACAGGGGGGATCTAGCAATCAGCCCCAGCATTTT.

This CDR3 is CASRMDSSQPQHF. In DNA, the CDR3 is TGTGCCAGCAGGATGGACAGTTCTCAGCCCCAGCATTTT. This chain uses TRBV2 with TRBJ1-5, with D possibly matching TRBD1 (6 bases). The V end lost 6 bases, the J end lost 6 bases, and 12 bases lay between the germline ends. The CDR3 runs to 13 residues. In germline, CDR1 is SNHLY, CDR2 FYNNEI.

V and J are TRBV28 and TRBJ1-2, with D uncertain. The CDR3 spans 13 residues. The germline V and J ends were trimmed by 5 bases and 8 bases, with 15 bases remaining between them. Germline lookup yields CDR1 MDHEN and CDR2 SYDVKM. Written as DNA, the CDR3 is TGTGCCAGCAGTGCCACGCGGGGTATCGGCTACACCTTC. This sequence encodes CASSATRGIGYTF.

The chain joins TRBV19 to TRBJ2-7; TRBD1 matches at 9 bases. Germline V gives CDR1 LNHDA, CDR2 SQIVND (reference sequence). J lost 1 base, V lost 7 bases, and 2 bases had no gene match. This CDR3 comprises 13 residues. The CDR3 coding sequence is TGTGCCAGTATGGGACAGGGATCCTACGAGCAGTACTTC. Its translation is CASMGQGSYEQYF.

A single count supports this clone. The CDR3 loop reads CASSPGTSGSGQETQYF. CDR3 coding DNA: TGTGCCAGCTCTCCCGGGACTAGCGGGAGCGGCCAAGAGACCCAGTACTTC. V gene TRBV18 combines with J gene TRBJ2-5, with 14 bases lining up with TRBD2. Germline V gene sequence: CDR1 KGHSH, CDR2 LQKENI. The CDR3 extends over 17 amino acids. V lost 6 bases and J lost 1; bases outside the gene matches: 7. The full variable domain, its missing parts supplied by reference TRBV18 and TRBJ2-5, is NAGVMQNPRHLVRRRGQEARLRCSPMKGHSHVYWYRQLPEEGLKFMVYLQKENIIDESGMPKERFSAEFPKEGPSILRIQQVVRGDSAAYFCASSPGTSGSGQETQYFGPGTRLLVL.

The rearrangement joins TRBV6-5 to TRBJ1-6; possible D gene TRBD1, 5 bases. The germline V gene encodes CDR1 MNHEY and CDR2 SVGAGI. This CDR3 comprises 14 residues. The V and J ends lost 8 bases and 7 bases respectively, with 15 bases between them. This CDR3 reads CASARGSPNSPLHF. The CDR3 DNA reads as TGTGCCAGCGCTAGGGGCAGCCCGAATTCACCCCTCCACTTT.

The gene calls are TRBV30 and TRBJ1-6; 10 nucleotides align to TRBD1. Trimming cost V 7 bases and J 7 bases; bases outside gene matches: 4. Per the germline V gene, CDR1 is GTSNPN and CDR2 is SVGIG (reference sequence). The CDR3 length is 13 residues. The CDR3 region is CALDRGQNSPLHF. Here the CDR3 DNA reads TGTGCCTTAGACAGGGGGCAAAATTCACCCCTCCACTTT.

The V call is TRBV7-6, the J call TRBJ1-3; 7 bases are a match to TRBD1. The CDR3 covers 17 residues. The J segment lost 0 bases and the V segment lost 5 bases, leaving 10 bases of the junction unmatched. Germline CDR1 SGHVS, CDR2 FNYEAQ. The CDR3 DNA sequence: TGTGCCAGCAGCCCCCGGGAGGGGGCTAGCTCTGGAAACACCATATATTTT. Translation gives CASSPREGASSGNTIYF.

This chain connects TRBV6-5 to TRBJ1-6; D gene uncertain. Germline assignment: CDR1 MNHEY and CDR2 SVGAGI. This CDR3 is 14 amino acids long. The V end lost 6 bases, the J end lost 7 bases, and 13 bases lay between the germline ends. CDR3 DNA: TGTGCCAGCAGCCGGACTTCAGAAAATTCACCCCTCCACTTT. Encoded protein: CASSRTSENSPLHF.

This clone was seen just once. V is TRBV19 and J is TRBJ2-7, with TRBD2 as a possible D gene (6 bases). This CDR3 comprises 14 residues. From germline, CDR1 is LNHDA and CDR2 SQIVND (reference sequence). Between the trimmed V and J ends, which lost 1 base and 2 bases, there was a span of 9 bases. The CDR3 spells CASSIAGETYEQYF. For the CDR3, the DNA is TGTGCCAGTAGTATAGCGGGAGAGACCTACGAGCAGTACTTC.